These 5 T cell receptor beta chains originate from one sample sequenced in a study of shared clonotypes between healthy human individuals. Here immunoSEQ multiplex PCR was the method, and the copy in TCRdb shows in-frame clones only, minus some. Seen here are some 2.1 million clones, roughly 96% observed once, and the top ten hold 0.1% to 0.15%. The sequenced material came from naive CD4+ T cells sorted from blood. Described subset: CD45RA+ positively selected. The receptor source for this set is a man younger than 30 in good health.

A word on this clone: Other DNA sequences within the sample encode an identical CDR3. CDR3: CASSQDWGSYNEQFF. CDR3 nucleotides: TGCGCCAGCAGCCAAGATTGGGGCTCCTACAATGAGCAGTTCTTC. The rearrangement uses TRBV4-1 and TRBJ2-1; D is unresolved. Trimming cost V 0 bases and J 0 bases, with 6 bases left between them. Germline CDR1 MGHRA, CDR2 YSYEKL. CDR3 size: 15 residues.

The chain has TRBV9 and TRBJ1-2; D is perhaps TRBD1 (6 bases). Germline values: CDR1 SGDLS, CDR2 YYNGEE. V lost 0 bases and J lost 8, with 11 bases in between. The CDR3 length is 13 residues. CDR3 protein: CASSVDSGEGYTF. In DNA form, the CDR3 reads TGTGCCAGCAGCGTAGATTCAGGGGAAGGCTACACCTTC.

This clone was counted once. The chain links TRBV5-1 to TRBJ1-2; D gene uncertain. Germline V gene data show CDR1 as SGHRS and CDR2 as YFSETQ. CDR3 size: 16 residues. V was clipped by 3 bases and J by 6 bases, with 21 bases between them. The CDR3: CASSWTTGLFEDGYTF. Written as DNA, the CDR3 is TGCGCCAGCAGCTGGACGACGGGCCTCTTTGAGGATGGCTACACCTTC.

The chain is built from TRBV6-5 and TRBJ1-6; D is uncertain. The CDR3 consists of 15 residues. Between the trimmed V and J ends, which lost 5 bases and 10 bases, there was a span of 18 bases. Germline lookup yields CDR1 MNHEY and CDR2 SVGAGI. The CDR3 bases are TGTGCCAGCAGTGTTCGTCCACAGACCAACTCACCCCTCCACTTT. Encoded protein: CASSVRPQTNSPLHF.

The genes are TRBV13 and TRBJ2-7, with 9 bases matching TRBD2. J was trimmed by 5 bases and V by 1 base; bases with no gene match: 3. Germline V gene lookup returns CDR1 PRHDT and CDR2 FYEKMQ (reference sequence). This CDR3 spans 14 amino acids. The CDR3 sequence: CASSLVSGSDEQYF. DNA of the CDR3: TGTGCCAGCAGCTTAGTTAGCGGGAGCGACGAGCAGTACTTC.